This T cell receptor (beta chain) was profiled in a study of monozygotic twins with inflammatory bowel disease. The length of the CDR3 is 14 residues. CDR1 and CDR2 from the germline V gene are LNHDA and SQIVND (reference sequence). An approximately 2.5 ml blood sample was drawn per donor. RNA in its total form was extracted from whole blood, and T cells were not sorted. Two nested PCRs, of roughly 16 and 10 cycles, processed TCRalpha and TCRbeta cDNA. TCRdb processed the 5' RACE reads again and assigns one entry to each CDR3 protein, with no DNA. This sample contains 400,000 to 500,000 distinct CDR3 sequences.

What was sequenced was blood. This sequence was found in a human donor with ulcerative colitis or Crohn's disease, or a healthy co-twin of an affected twin (not recorded which). This rearrangement joins TRBV19 to TRBJ2-5; TCRdb designates TRBD1, a call that cannot be tested without DNA. This CDR3 reads CASSLDRRRETQYF.